Below, one TCR beta chain is given with its context. The data were obtained in a study of control samples from healthy donors and cancer patients. Sequencing used immunoSEQ multiplex PCR; TCRdb keeps in-frame clones, though not all of them. The sample comprises 130,000 to 150,000 clones, 75% to 95% of which are singletons, and approximately 2.9% rests with the top ten. Trimming removed 5 bases from V and 1 base from J; junction bases left unmatched: 7. CDR1 is MNHEY, CDR2 SVGAGI, per germline. The CDR3 spans 15 residues. This sequence was found in a man younger than 45 in good health. This chain joins TRBV6-5 and TRBJ1-1, with 7 bases matching TRBD1. Sequenced: blood. CDR3 nucleotides: TGTGCCAGCAGTCCACAGACAGGGCAGAACACTGAAGCTTTCTTT. Translation: CASSPQTGQNTEAFF.